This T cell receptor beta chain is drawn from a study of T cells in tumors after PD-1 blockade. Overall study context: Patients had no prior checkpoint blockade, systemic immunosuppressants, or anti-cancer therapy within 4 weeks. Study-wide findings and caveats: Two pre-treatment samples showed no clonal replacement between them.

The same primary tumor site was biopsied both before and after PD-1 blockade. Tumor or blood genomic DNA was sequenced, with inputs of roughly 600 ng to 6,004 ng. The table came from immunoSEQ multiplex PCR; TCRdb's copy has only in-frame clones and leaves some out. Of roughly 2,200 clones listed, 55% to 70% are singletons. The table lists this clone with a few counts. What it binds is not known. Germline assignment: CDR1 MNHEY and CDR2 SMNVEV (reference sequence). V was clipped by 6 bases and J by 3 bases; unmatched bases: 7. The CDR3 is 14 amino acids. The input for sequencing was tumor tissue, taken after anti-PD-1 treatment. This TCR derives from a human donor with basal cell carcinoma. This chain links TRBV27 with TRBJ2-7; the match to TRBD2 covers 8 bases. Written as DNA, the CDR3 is TGTGCCAGCAGCCGTAGCGGGATCTTCTACGAGCAGTACTTC. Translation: CASSRSGIFYEQYF.